This TCR beta chain was captured by sequencing in a study of T-cell reconstitution after alpha-beta-depleted transplantation in children. Turning to this clonotype: Its antigen is not known.

As it was prepared, the TCRbeta library received unique molecular identifiers. One entry per CDR3 protein results from TCRdb running MiXCR on the PCR reads. The sample includes approximately 490,000 distinct CDR3 sequences, roughly a tenth of them seen just once. Germline lookup yields CDR1 MNHEY and CDR2 SVGEGT. Trimming stripped 4 bases from V and 4 bases from J, with 19 bases between. The CDR3 length is 16 residues. Study-level results: TCRbeta diversity was high at day 60 in some patients (a result of surviving recipient T cells and thymic progenitors). By about two months after transplant, alpha-beta T cells reportedly arose from several hundred graft clones that had expanded. T-cell counts and diversity at one year post-transplant came mainly from newly produced T cells.

The TCR comes from a child aged 2-15 years with inherited bone marrow failure, due to receive a stem cell transplant. This sequence joins TRBV6-2 or TRBV6-3 and TRBJ2-5; a possible D gene is TRBD2 (5 bases). Sequencing was performed on PBMCs, taken before TCRalphabeta/CD19-depleted stem cell transplant. The DNA for the CDR3 is TGTGCCAGCAGTTTCTCCTCCTATGGAGGAGCAGAGACCCAGTACTTC. Its protein product is CASSFSSYGGAETQYF.